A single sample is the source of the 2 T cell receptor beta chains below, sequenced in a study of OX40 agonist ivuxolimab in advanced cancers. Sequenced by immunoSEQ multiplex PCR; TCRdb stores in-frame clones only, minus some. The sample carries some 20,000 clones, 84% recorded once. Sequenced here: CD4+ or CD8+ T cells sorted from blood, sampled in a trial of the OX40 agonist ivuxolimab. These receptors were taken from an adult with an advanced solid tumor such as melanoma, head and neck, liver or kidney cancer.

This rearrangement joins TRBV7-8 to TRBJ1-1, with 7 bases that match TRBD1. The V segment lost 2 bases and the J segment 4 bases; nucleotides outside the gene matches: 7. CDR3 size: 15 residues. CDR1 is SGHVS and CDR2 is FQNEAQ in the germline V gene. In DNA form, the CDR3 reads TGTGCCAGCAGCTTAAACAGGGGAGGATTCACTGAAGCTTTCTTT. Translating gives CASSLNRGGFTEAFF. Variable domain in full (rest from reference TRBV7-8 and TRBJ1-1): GAGVSQSPRYKVAKRGQDVALRCDPISGHVSLFWYQQALGQGPEFLTYFQNEAQLDKSGLPSDRFFAERPEGSVSTLKIQRTQQEDSAVYLCASSLNRGGFTEAFFGQGTRLTVV.

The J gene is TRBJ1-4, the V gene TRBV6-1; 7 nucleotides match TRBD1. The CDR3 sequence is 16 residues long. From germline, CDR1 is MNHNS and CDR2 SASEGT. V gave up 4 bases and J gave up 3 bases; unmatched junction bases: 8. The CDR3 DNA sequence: TGTGCCAGCAGTGCTCGGGAGGGGGCGGCTAATGAAAAACTGTTTTTT. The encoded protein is CASSAREGAANEKLFF.